Sequencing of this TCR beta chain was carried out in a study of T cell repertoires in cytomegalovirus infection. Study as a whole: From public TCR beta signatures came an indication of both CMV infection and matching HLA type.

There are 12 residues in the CDR3. CDR1 is SGHTA, CDR2 FQGNSA, per germline. Trimming took off 7 bases at V and 3 bases at J, with 8 bases between the two ends. TCRdb ran MiXCR on the reads and lists one entry per CDR3 protein. This table holds about 260,000 distinct CDR3 sequences, 9.1% found once. Study observations and caveats: The ex vivo response was dominated by HLA-C-restricted CMV-specific TCR beta clonotypes. Carriage of CMV together with the relevant HLA was identifiable through cumulative public TCR beta family frequency.

This clonotype was observed many times. Its antigen is unknown. The chain couples TRBV7-2 to TRBJ2-3, with D unresolved. This clonotype was sampled from a human donor in good health (CMV status not recorded). Some clones in this sample may be carry-over from other donors' samples. The sequencing input was PBMCs. In DNA form, the CDR3 reads TGTGCCAGCAACCGTCGGACAGATACGCAGTATTTT. Amino acids: CASNRRTDTQYF.